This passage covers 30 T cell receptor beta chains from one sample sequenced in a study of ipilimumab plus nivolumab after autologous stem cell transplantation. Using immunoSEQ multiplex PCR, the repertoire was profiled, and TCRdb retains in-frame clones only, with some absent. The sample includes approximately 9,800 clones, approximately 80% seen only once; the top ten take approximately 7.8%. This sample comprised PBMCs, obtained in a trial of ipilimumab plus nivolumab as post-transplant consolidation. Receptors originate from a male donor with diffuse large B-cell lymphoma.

The CDR3 DNA reads TGTGCCAGCAGCTTAGACCGGAGCGAGCAGTACTTC. Amino acid sequence: CASSLDRSEQYF. This rearrangement joins TRBV11-1 to TRBJ2-7; D unresolved. Germline V lookup: CDR1 SGHAT, CDR2 FQDESV (reference sequence). The CDR3 is 12 residues long. V was cut by 1 base and J by 6 bases, with 7 bases left in between.

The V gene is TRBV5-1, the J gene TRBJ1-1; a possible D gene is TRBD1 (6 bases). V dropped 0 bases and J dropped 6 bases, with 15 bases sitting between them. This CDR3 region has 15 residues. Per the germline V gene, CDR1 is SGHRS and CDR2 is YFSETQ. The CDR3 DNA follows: TGCGCCAGCAGCTTGGAAGTAGGGGGGTTTCCTGAAGCTTTCTTT. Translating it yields CASSLEVGGFPEAFF.

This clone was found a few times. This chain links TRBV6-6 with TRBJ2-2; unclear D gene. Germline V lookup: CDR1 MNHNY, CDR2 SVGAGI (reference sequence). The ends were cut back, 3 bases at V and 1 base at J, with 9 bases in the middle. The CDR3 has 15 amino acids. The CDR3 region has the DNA TGTGCCAGCAGTTATGGTCCCCAGAACACCGGGGAGCTGTTTTTT. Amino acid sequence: CASSYGPQNTGELFF.

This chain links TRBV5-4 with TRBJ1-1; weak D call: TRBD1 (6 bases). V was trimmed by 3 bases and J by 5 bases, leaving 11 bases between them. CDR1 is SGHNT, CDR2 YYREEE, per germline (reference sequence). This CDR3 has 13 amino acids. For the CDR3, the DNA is TGTGCCAGCAGCTCACAGGGTGAAACTGAAGCTTTCTTT. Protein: CASSSQGETEAFF.

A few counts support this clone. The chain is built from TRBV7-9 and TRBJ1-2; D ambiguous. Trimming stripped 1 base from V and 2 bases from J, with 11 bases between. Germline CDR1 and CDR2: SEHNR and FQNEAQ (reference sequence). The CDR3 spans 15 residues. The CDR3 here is CASSLVTTGNYGYTF. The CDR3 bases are TGTGCCAGCAGCTTAGTTACCACGGGGAACTATGGCTACACCTTC.

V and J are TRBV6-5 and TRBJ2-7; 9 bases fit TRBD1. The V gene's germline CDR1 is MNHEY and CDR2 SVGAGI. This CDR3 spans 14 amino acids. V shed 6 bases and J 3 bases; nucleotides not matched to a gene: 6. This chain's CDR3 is CASSWDRAGYEQYF. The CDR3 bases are TGTGCCAGCAGCTGGGACAGGGCAGGCTACGAGCAGTACTTC.

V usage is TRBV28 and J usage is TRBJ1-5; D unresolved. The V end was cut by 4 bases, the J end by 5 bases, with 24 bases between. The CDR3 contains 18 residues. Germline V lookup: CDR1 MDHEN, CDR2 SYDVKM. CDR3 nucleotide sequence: TGTGCCAGCAGTTACCGAAGCTACGGCGGGAGGAATGATCAGCCCCAGCATTTT. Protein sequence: CASSYRSYGGRNDQPQHF.

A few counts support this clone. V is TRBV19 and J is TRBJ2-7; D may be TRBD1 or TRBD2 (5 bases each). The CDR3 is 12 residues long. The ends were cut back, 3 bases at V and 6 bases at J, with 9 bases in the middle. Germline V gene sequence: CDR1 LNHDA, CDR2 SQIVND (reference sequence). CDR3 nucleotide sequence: TGTGCCAGTAGTATGGGGACCCGCGAGCAGTACTTC. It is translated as CASSMGTREQYF.

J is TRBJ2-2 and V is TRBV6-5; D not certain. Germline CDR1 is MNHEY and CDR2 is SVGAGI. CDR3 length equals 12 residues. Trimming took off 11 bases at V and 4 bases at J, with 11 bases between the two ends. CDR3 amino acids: CAACRATGELFF. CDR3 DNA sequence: TGTGCCGCCTGTAGAGCCACCGGGGAGCTGTTTTTT.

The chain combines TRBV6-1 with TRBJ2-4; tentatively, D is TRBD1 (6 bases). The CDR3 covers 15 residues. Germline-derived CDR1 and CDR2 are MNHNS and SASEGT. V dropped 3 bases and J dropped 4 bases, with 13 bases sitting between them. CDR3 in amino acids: CASSDAGTPKNIQYF. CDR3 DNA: TGTGCCAGCAGTGACGCCGGGACACCGAAAAACATTCAGTACTTC.

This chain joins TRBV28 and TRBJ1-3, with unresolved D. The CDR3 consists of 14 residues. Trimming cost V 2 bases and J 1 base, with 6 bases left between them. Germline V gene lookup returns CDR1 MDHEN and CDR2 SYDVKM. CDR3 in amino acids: CASSLSGSGNTIYF. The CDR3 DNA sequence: TGTGCCAGCAGTTTAAGTGGGTCTGGAAACACCATATATTTT.

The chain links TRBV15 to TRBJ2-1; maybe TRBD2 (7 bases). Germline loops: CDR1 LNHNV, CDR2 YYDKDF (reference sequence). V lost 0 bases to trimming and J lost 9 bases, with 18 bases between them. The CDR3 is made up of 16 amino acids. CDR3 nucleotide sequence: TGTGCCACCAGCAGAGATAAGAGGGGGGGGCGGGGTGAGCAGTTCTTC. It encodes CATSRDKRGGRGEQFF.

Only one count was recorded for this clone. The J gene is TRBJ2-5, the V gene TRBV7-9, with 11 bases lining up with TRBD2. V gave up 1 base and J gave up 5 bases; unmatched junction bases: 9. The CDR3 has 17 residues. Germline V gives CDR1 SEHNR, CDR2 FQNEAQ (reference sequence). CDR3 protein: CASSLGQTSGNPETQYF. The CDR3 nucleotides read TGTGCCAGCAGCTTAGGCCAGACTAGCGGGAATCCGGAGACCCAGTACTTC.

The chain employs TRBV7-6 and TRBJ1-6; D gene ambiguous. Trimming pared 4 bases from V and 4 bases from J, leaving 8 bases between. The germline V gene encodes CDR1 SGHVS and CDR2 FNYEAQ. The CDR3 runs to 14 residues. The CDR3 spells CASSSGLYNSPLHF. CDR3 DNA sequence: TGTGCCAGCAGCTCAGGACTGTATAATTCACCCCTCCACTTT.

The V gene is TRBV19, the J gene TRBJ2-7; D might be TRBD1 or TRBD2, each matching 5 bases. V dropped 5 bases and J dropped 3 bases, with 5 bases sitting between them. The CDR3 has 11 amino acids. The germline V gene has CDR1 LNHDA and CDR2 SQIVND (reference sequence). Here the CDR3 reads CASSGGYEQYF. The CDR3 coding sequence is TGTGCCAGTAGTGGGGGCTACGAGCAGTACTTC.

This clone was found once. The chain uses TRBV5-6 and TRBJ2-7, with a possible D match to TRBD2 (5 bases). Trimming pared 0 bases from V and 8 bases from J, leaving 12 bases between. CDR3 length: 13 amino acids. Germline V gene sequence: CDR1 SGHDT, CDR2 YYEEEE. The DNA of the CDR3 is TGTGCCAGCAGCTTGGAGTCGCGGGCTCAGCAGTACTTC. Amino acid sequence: CASSLESRAQQYF. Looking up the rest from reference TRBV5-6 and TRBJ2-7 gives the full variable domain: DAGVTQSPTHLIKTRGQQVTLRCSPKSGHDTVSWYQQALGQGPQFIFQYYEEEERQRGNFPDRFSGHQFPNYSSELNVNALLLGDSALYLCASSLESRAQQYFGPGTRLTVT.

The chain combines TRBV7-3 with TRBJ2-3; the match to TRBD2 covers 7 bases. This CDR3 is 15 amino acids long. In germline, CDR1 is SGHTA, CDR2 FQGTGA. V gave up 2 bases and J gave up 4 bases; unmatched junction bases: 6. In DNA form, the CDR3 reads TGTGCCAGCAGCTTAGTGTACCGGGAGGCAGATACGCAGTATTTT. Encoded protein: CASSLVYREADTQYF.

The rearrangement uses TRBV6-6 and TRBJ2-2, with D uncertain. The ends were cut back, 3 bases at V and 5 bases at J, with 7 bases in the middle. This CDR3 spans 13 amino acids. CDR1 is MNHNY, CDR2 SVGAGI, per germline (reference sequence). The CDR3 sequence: CASSYSTTGELFF. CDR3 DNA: TGTGCCAGCAGTTATTCTACGACCGGGGAGCTGTTTTTT.

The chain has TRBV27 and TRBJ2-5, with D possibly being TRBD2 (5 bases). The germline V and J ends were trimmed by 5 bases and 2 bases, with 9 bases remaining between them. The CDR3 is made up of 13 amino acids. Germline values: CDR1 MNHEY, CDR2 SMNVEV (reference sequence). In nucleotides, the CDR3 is TGTGCCAGCAGTCCGGGGAGTCAAGAGACCCAGTACTTC. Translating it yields CASSPGSQETQYF.

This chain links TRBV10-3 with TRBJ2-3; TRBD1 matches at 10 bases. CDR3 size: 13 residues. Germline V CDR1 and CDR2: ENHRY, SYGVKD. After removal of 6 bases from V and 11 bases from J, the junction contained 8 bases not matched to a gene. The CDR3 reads CAIRGTGEGGQYF. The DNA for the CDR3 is TGTGCCATCAGGGGGACAGGGGAGGGGGGGCAGTATTTT.

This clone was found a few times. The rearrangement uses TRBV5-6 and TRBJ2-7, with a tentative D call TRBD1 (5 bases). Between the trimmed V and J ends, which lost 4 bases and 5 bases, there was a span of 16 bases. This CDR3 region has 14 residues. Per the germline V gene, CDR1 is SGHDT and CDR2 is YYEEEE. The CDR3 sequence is CASSPPGKPNEQYF. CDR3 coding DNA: TGTGCCAGCAGCCCCCCAGGGAAGCCCAACGAGCAGTACTTC. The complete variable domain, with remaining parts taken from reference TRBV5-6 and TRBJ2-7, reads DAGVTQSPTHLIKTRGQQVTLRCSPKSGHDTVSWYQQALGQGPQFIFQYYEEEERQRGNFPDRFSGHQFPNYSSELNVNALLLGDSALYLCASSPPGKPNEQYFGPGTRLTVT.

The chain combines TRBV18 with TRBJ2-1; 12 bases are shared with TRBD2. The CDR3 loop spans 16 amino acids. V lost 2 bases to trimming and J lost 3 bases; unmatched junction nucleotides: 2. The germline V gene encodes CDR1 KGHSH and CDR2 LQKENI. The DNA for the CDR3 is TGTGCCAGCTCACCAACTAGCGGGGGGAGCTACAATGAGCAGTTCTTC. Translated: CASSPTSGGSYNEQFF.

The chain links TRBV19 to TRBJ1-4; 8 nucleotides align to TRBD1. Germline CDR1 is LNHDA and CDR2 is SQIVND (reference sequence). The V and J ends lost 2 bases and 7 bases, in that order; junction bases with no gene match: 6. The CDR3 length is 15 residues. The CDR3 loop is CASSIRTGFAEKLFF. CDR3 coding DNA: TGTGCCAGTAGTATACGGACAGGGTTTGCTGAAAAACTGTTTTTT.

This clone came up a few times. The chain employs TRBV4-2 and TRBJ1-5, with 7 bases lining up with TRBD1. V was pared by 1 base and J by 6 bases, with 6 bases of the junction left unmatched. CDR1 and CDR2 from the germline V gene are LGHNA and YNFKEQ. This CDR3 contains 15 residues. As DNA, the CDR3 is TGTGCCAGCAGCCAAGCCGGGACAGCCGGTCAGCCCCAGCATTTT. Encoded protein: CASSQAGTAGQPQHF.

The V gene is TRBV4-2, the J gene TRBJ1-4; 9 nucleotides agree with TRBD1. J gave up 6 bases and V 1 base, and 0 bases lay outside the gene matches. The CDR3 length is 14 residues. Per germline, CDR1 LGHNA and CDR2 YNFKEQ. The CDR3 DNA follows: TGTGCCAGCAGCCAAGGACAGGGGGATGAAAAACTGTTTTTT. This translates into CASSQGQGDEKLFF.

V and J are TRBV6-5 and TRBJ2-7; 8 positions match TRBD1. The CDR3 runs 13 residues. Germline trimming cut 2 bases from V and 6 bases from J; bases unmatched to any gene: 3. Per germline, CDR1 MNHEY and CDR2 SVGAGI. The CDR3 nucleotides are TGTGCCAGCAGTTACGGGACAGGTACCGAGCAGTACTTC. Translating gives CASSYGTGTEQYF.

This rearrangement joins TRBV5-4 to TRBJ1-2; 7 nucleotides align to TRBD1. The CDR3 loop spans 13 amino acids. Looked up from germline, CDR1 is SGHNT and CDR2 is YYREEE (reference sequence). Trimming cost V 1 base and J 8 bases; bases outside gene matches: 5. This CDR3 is CASSLTRQGGYTF. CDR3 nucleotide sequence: TGTGCCAGCAGCTTGACCCGACAGGGCGGCTACACCTTC.

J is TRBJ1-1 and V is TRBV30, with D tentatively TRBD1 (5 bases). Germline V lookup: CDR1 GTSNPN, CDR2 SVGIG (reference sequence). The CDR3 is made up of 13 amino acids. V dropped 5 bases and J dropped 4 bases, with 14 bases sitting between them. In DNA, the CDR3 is TGTGCCTGGGACAGCACTCCCTTCACTGAAGCTTTCTTT. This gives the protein CAWDSTPFTEAFF.

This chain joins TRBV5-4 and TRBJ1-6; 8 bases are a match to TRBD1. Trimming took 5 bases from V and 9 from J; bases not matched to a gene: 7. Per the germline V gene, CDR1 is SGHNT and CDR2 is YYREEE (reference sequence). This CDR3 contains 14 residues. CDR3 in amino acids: CASRPGGAFSPLHF. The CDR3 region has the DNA TGTGCCAGCAGGCCAGGGGGCGCGTTTTCACCCCTCCACTTT.

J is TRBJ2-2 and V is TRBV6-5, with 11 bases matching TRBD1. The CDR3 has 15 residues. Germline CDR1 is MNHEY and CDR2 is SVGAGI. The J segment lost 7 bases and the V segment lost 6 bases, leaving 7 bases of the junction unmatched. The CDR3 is CASSRGQGAVGELFF. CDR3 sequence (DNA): TGTGCCAGCAGCCGAGGACAGGGGGCGGTCGGGGAGCTGTTTTTT.